Following are 4 T cell receptor beta chains from one sample sequenced in a study of blood T cell repertoires in COVID-19. The data were produced by immunoSEQ multiplex PCR, yet TCRdb's version contains in-frame clones alone and is incomplete. The table shows about 160,000 clones, with 85% to 90% occurring only once. The sample was PBMCs or T cells enriched from blood (not recorded which). These receptor sequences come from a woman aged 50 to 60 who had recovered from COVID-19.

The rearrangement uses TRBV5-4 and TRBJ2-7, with 10 bases lining up with TRBD1. Germline CDR1 is SGHNT and CDR2 is YYREEE (reference sequence). The CDR3 has 15 residues. V shed 7 bases, J shed 5 bases, and the junction held 12 bases outside the gene matches. The CDR3, as DNA: TGTGCCAGCCAAAGCCGGGACAGGGGATTTGACGAGCAGTACTTC. This encodes CASQSRDRGFDEQYF.

The V and J genes are TRBV6-5 and TRBJ2-3, with 11 bases matching TRBD2. Unmatched junction bases numbered 6, after V lost 6 bases and J lost 7 bases. The CDR3 length is 14 residues. Looked up from germline, CDR1 is MNHEY and CDR2 is SVGAGI. The CDR3 is CASSLAGGENTQYF. The DNA for the CDR3 is TGTGCCAGCAGCCTAGCGGGGGGTGAGAATACGCAGTATTTT.

The CDR3 spells CASSPGLDYGYTF. CDR3 sequence (DNA): TGTGCCAGTTCTCCGGGACTAGACTATGGCTACACCTTC. The rearrangement links TRBV19 to TRBJ1-2; D may be TRBD1 (5 bases). V lost 8 bases, J lost 3 bases, and 13 bases lay in between. Per the germline V gene, CDR1 is LNHDA and CDR2 is SQIVND (reference sequence). This CDR3 has 13 amino acids.

This clone was observed a handful of times. The rearrangement links TRBV7-3 to TRBJ2-7; weak D call: TRBD2 (6 bases). The germline V and J ends were trimmed by 5 bases and 7 bases, with 15 bases remaining between them. The germline gives CDR1 SGHTA, CDR2 FQGTGA. This CDR3 spans 13 amino acids. Here the CDR3 reads CASSDGPGGEQYF. In nucleotides, the CDR3 is TGTGCCAGCAGCGACGGACCCGGGGGAGAGCAGTACTTC.